This T cell receptor beta chain is drawn from a study of cytomegalovirus exposure and HLA in healthy donors. At the level of the study: As released early, the data held 75 million to 90 million unique TCRs from HLA-typed donors. Study findings and constraints: For cytomegalovirus status, the classifier reportedly gave diagnoses with high specificity and sensitivity. DRB1 had the most TCR associations and HLA-C the fewest, a later analysis found, with rates varying by HLA locus. Using a false discovery rate of 0.05, a later analysis showed that 15,000 to 20,000 TCR beta sequences were associated with HLA alleles.

Note on this clone: Its antigen is not identified.

The trim removed 2 bases at V and 2 bases at J, leaving 7 bases unmatched. Germline CDR1 and CDR2: SGHKS and YYEKEE (reference sequence). This CDR3 is built from 16 residues. PCR used 60 Vbeta primers and 13 Jbeta primers. Assay used: immunoSEQ multiplex PCR; TCRdb lists only in-frame clones, some missing. This sample yields 150,000 to 200,000 clones, of which 85% are seen a single time; around 2.6% belongs to the top ten. The source material was PBMCs. V gene TRBV5-5 combines with J gene TRBJ1-5, with 7 bases lining up with TRBD1. The TCR comes from a man aged 25-45 years in good health and CMV-seropositive. CDR3 region: CASSLEAGTGNQPQHF. CDR3 nucleotides: TGTGCCAGCAGCTTAGAAGCCGGGACAGGCAATCAGCCCCAGCATTTT.